This note documents a single T cell receptor beta chain sequence. Antigen unknown. This sample is drawn from a study of shared clonotypes between healthy human individuals. Study conclusions and caveats: Generation probabilities of non-shared clonotypes were lower (relative to those shared by all four donors).

The CDR3 runs to 15 residues. V lost 5 bases and J lost 0, with 14 bases in between. From germline, CDR1 is SNHLY and CDR2 FYNNEI. Measured with immunoSEQ multiplex PCR; TCRdb has only the in-frame clones, and not every one. The table has more than 2 million clones, 95% seen once. The chain couples TRBV2 to TRBJ2-7; maybe TRBD1 (6 bases). The sequence was collected from a man between 18 and 35 years old in good health. Material: naive CD4+ T cells sorted from blood. Sample subset: CD45RA+ positively selected. DNA of the CDR3: TGTGCCAGCAGTTACCTCGGACAGAGCTCCTACGAGCAGTACTTC. It encodes CASSYLGQSSYEQYF.